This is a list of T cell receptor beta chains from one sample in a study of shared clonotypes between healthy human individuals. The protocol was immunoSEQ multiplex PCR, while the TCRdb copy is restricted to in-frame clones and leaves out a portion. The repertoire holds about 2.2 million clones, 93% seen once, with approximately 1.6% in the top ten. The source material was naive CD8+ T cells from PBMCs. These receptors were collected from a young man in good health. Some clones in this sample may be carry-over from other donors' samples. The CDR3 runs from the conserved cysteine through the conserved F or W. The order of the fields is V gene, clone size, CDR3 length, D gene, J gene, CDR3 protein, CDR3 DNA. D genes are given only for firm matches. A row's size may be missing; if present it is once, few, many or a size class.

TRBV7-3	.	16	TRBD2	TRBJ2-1	CASSLRATSGSNEQFF	TGTGCCAGCAGCTTAAGGGCGACTAGCGGGAGTAATGAGCAGTTCTTC
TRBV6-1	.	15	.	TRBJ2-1	CASTPDRRAYNEQFF	TGTGCCAGCACTCCGGACAGGAGGGCCTACAATGAGCAGTTCTTC
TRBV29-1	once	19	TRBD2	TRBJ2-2	CSVYSPGLAGEIAGGELFF	TGCAGCGTTTACTCACCGGGACTAGCGGGAGAAATTGCCGGCGGGGAGCTGTTTTTT
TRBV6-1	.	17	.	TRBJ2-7	CASSEGLEGSRTYEQYF	TGTGCCAGCAGTGAAGGGTTGGAGGGGTCCCGCACCTACGAGCAGTACTTC
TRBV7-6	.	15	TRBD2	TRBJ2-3	CASSPTSGYTDTQYF	TGTGCCAGCAGCCCGACTAGCGGATACACAGATACGCAGTATTTT
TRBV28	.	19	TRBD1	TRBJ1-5	CASSFYGVRGTDNNQPQHF	TGTGCCAGCAGTTTTTATGGGGTCCGCGGGACAGACAACAATCAGCCCCAGCATTTT
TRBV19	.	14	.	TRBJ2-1	CASSIGGQYNEQFF	TGTGCCAGTAGTATCGGGGGGCAGTACAATGAGCAGTTCTTC
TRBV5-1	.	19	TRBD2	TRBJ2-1	CASSLYLSLGLAGGNEQFF	TGCGCCAGCAGCCTGTACCTGAGCTTGGGGCTAGCGGGAGGCAATGAGCAGTTCTTC
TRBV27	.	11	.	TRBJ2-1	CASSSGNEQFF	TGTGCCAGCTCATCCGGTAATGAGCAGTTCTTC
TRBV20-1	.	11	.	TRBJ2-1	CSATLANEQFF	TGCAGTGCTACCTTAGCCAATGAGCAGTTCTTC
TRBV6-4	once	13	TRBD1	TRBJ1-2	CASSGGTANGYTF	TGTGCCAGCAGTGGTGGGACAGCTAATGGCTACACCTTC
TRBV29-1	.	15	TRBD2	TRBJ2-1	CSTKRASGRREEQFF	TGCAGCACAAAGAGGGCTAGCGGGAGGAGGGAAGAGCAGTTCTTC
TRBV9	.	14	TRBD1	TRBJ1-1	CASSFSTGGAEAFF	TGTGCCAGCAGCTTTTCGACAGGGGGAGCTGAAGCTTTCTTT
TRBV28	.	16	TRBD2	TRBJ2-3	CASRSLAETSTDTQYF	TGTGCCAGCAGGAGTCTAGCGGAGACTAGCACAGATACGCAGTATTTT
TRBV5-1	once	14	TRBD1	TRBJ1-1	CASSPWTGRGEAFF	TGCGCCAGCAGCCCCTGGACAGGTCGTGGGGAAGCTTTCTTT
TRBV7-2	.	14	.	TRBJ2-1	CASSAGIPGDEQFF	TGTGCCAGCAGCGCCGGGATTCCAGGGGATGAGCAGTTCTTC